This T cell receptor (beta chain) was observed in a study of OX40 agonist ivuxolimab in advanced cancers. Sequencing used immunoSEQ multiplex PCR; TCRdb keeps in-frame clones, though not all of them. The repertoire has 81,000 or so clones, approximately 90% of them found once; the top ten carry about 0.45%. The V end was cut by 5 bases, the J end by 3 bases, with 18 bases between. The CDR3 loop spans 16 amino acids. Per the germline V gene, CDR1 is SGHTA and CDR2 is FQGNSA. The chain recombines TRBV7-2 with TRBJ2-3; D possibly uses TRBD1 or TRBD2 (6 bases each). The input for sequencing was CD4+ or CD8+ T cells sorted from blood, taken in a trial of the OX40 agonist ivuxolimab. The receptor was derived from an adult with an advanced solid tumor such as melanoma, head and neck, liver or kidney cancer. Here the CDR3 DNA reads TGTGCCAGCAGCCGCCGCCTGGGGGGCCAAACAGATACGCAGTATTTT. Its protein product is CASSRRLGGQTDTQYF.